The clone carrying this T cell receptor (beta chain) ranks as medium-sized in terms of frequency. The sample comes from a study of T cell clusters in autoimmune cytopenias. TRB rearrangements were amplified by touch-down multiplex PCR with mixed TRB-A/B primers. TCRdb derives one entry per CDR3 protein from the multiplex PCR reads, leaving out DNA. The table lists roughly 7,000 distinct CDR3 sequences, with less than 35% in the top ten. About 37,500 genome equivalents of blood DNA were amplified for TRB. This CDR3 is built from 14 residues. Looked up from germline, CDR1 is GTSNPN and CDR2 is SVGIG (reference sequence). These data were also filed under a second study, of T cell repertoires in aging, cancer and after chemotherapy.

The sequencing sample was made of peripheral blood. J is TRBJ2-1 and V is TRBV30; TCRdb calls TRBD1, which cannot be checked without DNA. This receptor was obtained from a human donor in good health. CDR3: CAWSTGTGWHEQFF.